A selection of T cell receptor beta chains follows, all from one sample in a study of T cell responses to AZD1222 COVID-19 vaccine. The repertoire was sequenced with immunoSEQ multiplex PCR; TCRdb's copy has only in-frame clones and lacks some. The sample contains a few hundred thousand clones, over 90% of which appear only once. Specimen: peripheral blood, collected on day 0 of AZD1222 vaccination. Every receptor here comes from an adult in good health. Both conserved end residues are part of each CDR3. A D gene is named only where the DNA matches it firmly. Only some rows state a clone size, as once, few, many or a class for expanded clones.

V gene: TRBV29-1
J gene: TRBJ2-1
D gene: TRBD1
clone size: -
CDR3 protein: CSVTRDRYNEQFF
CDR3 DNA: TGCAGCGTGACAAGGGACAGGTACAATGAGCAGTTCTTC

V gene: TRBV28
J gene: TRBJ2-5
D gene: -
clone size: -
CDR3 protein: CASSLPQAETQYF
CDR3 DNA: TGTGCCAGCAGTTTACCTCAAGCAGAGACCCAGTACTTC

V gene: TRBV18
J gene: TRBJ1-6
D gene: -
clone size: -
CDR3 protein: CASSPSQGPNSPLHF
CDR3 DNA: TGTGCCAGCTCACCTTCACAGGGTCCTAATTCACCCCTCCACTTT

V gene: TRBV2
J gene: TRBJ2-7
D gene: -
clone size: -
CDR3 protein: CASSPGPSYEQYF
CDR3 DNA: TGTGCCAGCAGTCCGGGCCCTTCCTACGAGCAGTACTTC

V gene: TRBV12-3/TRBV12-4
J gene: TRBJ1-5
D gene: -
clone size: few
CDR3 protein: CASSRQFYQPQHF
CDR3 DNA: TGTGCCAGCAGCAGACAGTTCTATCAGCCCCAGCATTTT

V gene: TRBV3-1/TRBV3-2
J gene: TRBJ1-2
D gene: -
clone size: -
CDR3 protein: CASSPSGGTGYTF
CDR3 DNA: TGTGCCAGCAGCCCCTCGGGGGGCACTGGCTACACCTTC

V gene: TRBV7-8
J gene: TRBJ2-1
D gene: TRBD2
clone size: -
CDR3 protein: CASSLVIWLAGNNEQFF
CDR3 DNA: TGTGCCAGCAGCTTAGTTATCTGGCTAGCGGGGAACAATGAGCAGTTCTTC

V gene: TRBV5-1
J gene: TRBJ2-6
D gene: -
clone size: -
CDR3 protein: CASSPGSGANVLTF
CDR3 DNA: TGCGCCAGCAGCCCCGGATCTGGGGCCAACGTCCTGACTTTC

V gene: TRBV5-6
J gene: TRBJ1-1
D gene: -
clone size: -
CDR3 protein: CASSRAGRGNTEAFF
CDR3 DNA: TGTGCCAGCAGTCGCGCCGGCAGGGGGAACACTGAAGCTTTCTTT

V gene: TRBV2
J gene: TRBJ1-5
D gene: -
clone size: -
CDR3 protein: CASVRDINQPQHF
CDR3 DNA: TGTGCCAGCGTGCGGGACATCAATCAGCCCCAGCATTTT

V gene: TRBV6-2/TRBV6-3
J gene: TRBJ2-1
D gene: -
clone size: -
CDR3 protein: CASSYSLGRTEQFF
CDR3 DNA: TGTGCCAGCAGTTACTCGCTGGGACGGACTGAGCAGTTCTTC

V gene: TRBV7-8
J gene: TRBJ2-3
D gene: TRBD2
clone size: -
CDR3 protein: CASSAPGLAVDTQYF
CDR3 DNA: TGTGCCAGCAGCGCCCCGGGACTAGCAGTAGATACGCAGTATTTT

V gene: TRBV11-3
J gene: TRBJ1-1
D gene: -
clone size: -
CDR3 protein: CASSLEKRRGNTEAFF
CDR3 DNA: TGTGCCAGCAGCTTAGAGAAGAGGAGGGGGAACACTGAAGCTTTCTTT

V gene: TRBV5-5
J gene: TRBJ1-4
D gene: -
clone size: -
CDR3 protein: CASSLSGSGEKLFF
CDR3 DNA: TGTGCCAGCAGCTTGTCCGGGTCAGGGGAAAAACTGTTTTTT

V gene: TRBV12-3/TRBV12-4
J gene: TRBJ2-3
D gene: -
clone size: -
CDR3 protein: CASSLGFTDTQYF
CDR3 DNA: TGTGCCAGCAGTCTCGGGTTTACAGATACGCAGTATTTT

V gene: TRBV28
J gene: TRBJ2-4
D gene: -
clone size: -
CDR3 protein: CASSSAALAKNIQYF
CDR3 DNA: TGTGCCAGCAGTTCGGCAGCACTAGCCAAAAACATTCAGTACTTC

V gene: TRBV3-1/TRBV3-2
J gene: TRBJ2-5
D gene: TRBD2
clone size: -
CDR3 protein: CASSPPGASGGQTQYF
CDR3 DNA: TGTGCCAGCAGCCCCCCCGGGGCTAGCGGGGGGCAGACCCAGTACTTC

V gene: TRBV6-5
J gene: TRBJ2-7
D gene: TRBD2
clone size: -
CDR3 protein: CASRTGTSSYEQYF
CDR3 DNA: TGTGCCAGCAGAACCGGGACTAGCTCCTACGAGCAGTACTTC

V gene: TRBV5-1
J gene: TRBJ2-3
D gene: TRBD2
clone size: -
CDR3 protein: CASSLRTSGDGDTQYF
CDR3 DNA: TGCGCCAGCAGCCTAAGGACTAGCGGGGATGGAGATACGCAGTATTTT

V gene: TRBV7-2
J gene: TRBJ2-7
D gene: -
clone size: -
CDR3 protein: CASRPPGSQGEQYF
CDR3 DNA: TGTGCCAGCAGACCCCCGGGATCCCAAGGAGAGCAGTACTTC

V gene: TRBV29-1
J gene: TRBJ2-7
D gene: -
clone size: -
CDR3 protein: CSVETQDYEQYF
CDR3 DNA: TGCAGCGTTGAGACACAGGACTACGAGCAGTACTTC

V gene: TRBV24-1
J gene: TRBJ2-2
D gene: TRBD2
clone size: -
CDR3 protein: CATSAPSGRSGELFF
CDR3 DNA: TGTGCCACCAGTGCCCCTAGCGGGAGATCCGGGGAGCTGTTTTTT

V gene: TRBV21-1
J gene: TRBJ2-1
D gene: -
clone size: -
CDR3 protein: CASSKGTSGNYNEQFF
CDR3 DNA: TGTGCCAGCAGCAAAGGTACTAGCGGAAATTACAATGAGCAGTTCTTC

V gene: TRBV24-1
J gene: TRBJ1-3
D gene: -
clone size: -
CDR3 protein: CATSDPRSSGNTIYF
CDR3 DNA: TGTGCCACCAGTGACCCCCGAAGCTCTGGAAACACCATATATTTT

V gene: TRBV11-2
J gene: TRBJ1-1
D gene: -
clone size: -
CDR3 protein: CASSLSGTLNTEAFF
CDR3 DNA: TGTGCCAGCAGCTTGTCCGGGACATTGAACACTGAAGCTTTCTTT

V gene: TRBV7-9
J gene: TRBJ1-2
D gene: TRBD1
clone size: once
CDR3 protein: CASSRTGLLGYGYTF
CDR3 DNA: TGTGCCAGCAGCCGGACAGGCCTCCTGGGCTATGGCTACACCTTC

V gene: TRBV5-6
J gene: TRBJ2-3
D gene: TRBD1
clone size: -
CDR3 protein: CASSLGPGQTTDTQYF
CDR3 DNA: TGTGCCAGCAGCTTGGGGCCGGGACAGACCACAGATACGCAGTATTTT

V gene: TRBV28
J gene: TRBJ1-2
D gene: TRBD1
clone size: -
CDR3 protein: CATTGQGARIDGYTF
CDR3 DNA: TGTGCCACCACCGGACAGGGGGCGCGGATAGATGGCTACACCTTC

V gene: TRBV27
J gene: TRBJ1-6
D gene: TRBD1
clone size: -
CDR3 protein: CASSSGQGPPLHF
CDR3 DNA: TGTGCCAGCAGTTCAGGACAGGGGCCACCCCTCCACTTT

V gene: TRBV5-1
J gene: TRBJ2-3
D gene: TRBD2
clone size: -
CDR3 protein: CASSTGTSGITDTQYF
CDR3 DNA: TGCGCCAGCAGCACCGGGACTAGCGGGATCACAGATACGCAGTATTTT

V gene: TRBV5-1
J gene: TRBJ1-1
D gene: TRBD1
clone size: -
CDR3 protein: CASSPRTGLNTEAFF
CDR3 DNA: TGCGCCAGCAGCCCTAGGACAGGATTGAACACTGAAGCTTTCTTT

V gene: TRBV18
J gene: TRBJ1-1
D gene: -
clone size: -
CDR3 protein: CASSPPMREGTEAFF
CDR3 DNA: TGTGCCAGCTCACCACCAATGCGGGAGGGTACTGAAGCTTTCTTT

V gene: TRBV6-5
J gene: TRBJ2-2
D gene: -
clone size: -
CDR3 protein: CASSYSLSTGELFF
CDR3 DNA: TGTGCCAGCAGTTACTCGCTTAGCACCGGGGAGCTGTTTTTT

V gene: TRBV18
J gene: TRBJ1-2
D gene: TRBD1
clone size: -
CDR3 protein: CASSPVRDREDYGYTF
CDR3 DNA: TGTGCCAGCTCGCCGGTCCGGGACAGGGAGGACTATGGCTACACCTTC

V gene: TRBV2
J gene: TRBJ1-1
D gene: -
clone size: -
CDR3 protein: CASSLGTGTAEAFF
CDR3 DNA: TGTGCCAGCAGCCTCGGGACGGGAACGGCTGAAGCTTTCTTT

V gene: TRBV5-4
J gene: TRBJ2-7
D gene: TRBD1
clone size: -
CDR3 protein: CASSLGQGWSEQYF
CDR3 DNA: TGTGCCAGCAGCCTCGGACAGGGTTGGTCCGAGCAGTACTTC

V gene: TRBV7-2
J gene: TRBJ2-7
D gene: -
clone size: once
CDR3 protein: CASSLSGYEQYF
CDR3 DNA: TGTGCCAGCAGCCTTTCCGGCTACGAGCAGTACTTC

V gene: TRBV28
J gene: TRBJ1-2
D gene: -
clone size: once
CDR3 protein: CASTLGRWANYGYTF
CDR3 DNA: TGTGCCAGCACGCTCGGCCGGTGGGCTAACTATGGCTACACCTTC

V gene: TRBV5-8
J gene: TRBJ2-1
D gene: TRBD2
clone size: -
CDR3 protein: CASSLYLTSGRPHEQFF
CDR3 DNA: TGTGCCAGCAGCTTGTATTTGACTAGCGGGAGGCCCCATGAGCAGTTCTTC

V gene: TRBV7-9
J gene: TRBJ2-3
D gene: TRBD2
clone size: -
CDR3 protein: CASSLGTSESTDTQYF
CDR3 DNA: TGTGCCAGCAGCTTAGGGACTAGCGAGAGCACAGATACGCAGTATTTT

V gene: TRBV9
J gene: TRBJ2-5
D gene: TRBD2
clone size: once
CDR3 protein: CASSVSPREGETQYF
CDR3 DNA: TGTGCCAGCAGCGTAAGCCCCCGGGAGGGGGAGACCCAGTACTTC

V gene: TRBV19
J gene: TRBJ1-3
D gene: -
clone size: -
CDR3 protein: CASSSMGGPGNTIYF
CDR3 DNA: TGTGCCAGTAGTTCAATGGGGGGACCTGGAAACACCATATATTTT

V gene: TRBV9
J gene: TRBJ2-5
D gene: -
clone size: -
CDR3 protein: CASSVTGTFDETQYF
CDR3 DNA: TGTGCCAGCAGCGTTACCGGGACGTTCGATGAGACCCAGTACTTC

V gene: TRBV6-5
J gene: TRBJ2-7
D gene: -
clone size: -
CDR3 protein: CASSPSTSFREQYF
CDR3 DNA: TGTGCCAGCAGTCCCTCAACCTCTTTCCGCGAGCAGTACTTC

V gene: TRBV7-2
J gene: TRBJ2-5
D gene: -
clone size: -
CDR3 protein: CASSLAGIRETQYF
CDR3 DNA: TGTGCCAGCAGCTTAGCGGGAATCAGGGAGACCCAGTACTTC

V gene: TRBV7-9
J gene: TRBJ2-1
D gene: -
clone size: -
CDR3 protein: CASSLQGDSEQFF
CDR3 DNA: TGTGCCAGCAGCCTACAGGGTGATAGTGAGCAGTTCTTC

V gene: TRBV15
J gene: TRBJ1-5
D gene: -
clone size: -
CDR3 protein: CATSRDKGSNQPQHF
CDR3 DNA: TGTGCCACCAGCAGAGATAAGGGTAGCAATCAGCCCCAGCATTTT